These T cell receptor beta chains were read from a single sample in a study of regulatory T cells in long-lasting Graves disease. TCRdb passed the multiplex PCR reads through MiXCR, listing each CDR3 protein once. Of roughly 450,000 distinct CDR3 sequences listed, 20% were seen once; the top ten hold over 7.5%. The material was peripheral blood mononuclear cells (PBMCs), obtained when the disease was refractory, from a patient treated with antithyroid drugs. These receptors were taken from a female donor with Graves disease. CDR3s include the opening cysteine and the closing phenylalanine or tryptophan. The D gene is left open where the match is weak. Expanded clones get a size class; other rows say once, few or many, or leave the size out.

j_call: TRBJ2-7
clone_size: -
d_call: TRBD2
v_call: TRBV14
cdr3_aa: CASSWRGSYEQYF
cdr3_nt: TGTGCCAGCAGCTGGCGGGGGAGCTACGAGCAGTACTTC

j_call: TRBJ2-5
clone_size: many
d_call: -
v_call: TRBV6-1
cdr3_aa: CASSPLIGTQYF
cdr3_nt: TGTGCCAGCAGCCCTCTTATCGGGACCCAGTACTTC

j_call: TRBJ1-1
clone_size: -
d_call: -
v_call: TRBV30
cdr3_aa: CAWTQEGREAFF
cdr3_nt: TGTGCCTGGACTCAAGAGGGCAGGGAAGCTTTCTTT

j_call: TRBJ2-7
clone_size: many
d_call: -
v_call: TRBV11-2
cdr3_aa: CASSLAGIGHEQYF
cdr3_nt: TGTGCCAGCAGCTTAGCCGGTATAGGGCACGAGCAGTACTTC

j_call: TRBJ2-7
clone_size: -
d_call: -
v_call: TRBV6-5
cdr3_aa: CASSYSKYAVYEQYF
cdr3_nt: TGTGCCAGCAGTTACTCGAAGTACGCGGTCTACGAGCAGTACTTC

j_call: TRBJ1-6
clone_size: many
d_call: -
v_call: TRBV2
cdr3_aa: CASSEARGYNSPLHF
cdr3_nt: TGTGCCAGCAGTGAAGCGCGGGGCTATAATTCACCCCTCCACTTT

j_call: TRBJ1-3
clone_size: few
d_call: TRBD1
v_call: TRBV7-9
cdr3_aa: CASSRGQEAWGSGNTIYF
cdr3_nt: TGTGCCAGCAGCCGAGGACAGGAGGCGTGGGGCTCTGGAAACACCATATATTTT

j_call: TRBJ1-3
clone_size: many
d_call: -
v_call: TRBV6-2/TRBV6-3
cdr3_aa: CASSPTGKGGNTIYF
cdr3_nt: TGTGCCAGCAGCCCAACAGGGAAAGGTGGAAACACCATATATTTT

j_call: TRBJ2-5
clone_size: many
d_call: TRBD2
v_call: TRBV12-3/TRBV12-4
cdr3_aa: CASSLDWGGDQETQYF
cdr3_nt: TGTGCCAGCAGTTTAGACTGGGGGGGGGACCAAGAGACCCAGTACTTC

j_call: TRBJ1-1
clone_size: few
d_call: TRBD1
v_call: TRBV7-2
cdr3_aa: CASSRDRVETNTEAFF
cdr3_nt: TGTGCCAGCAGCCGGGACAGGGTAGAAACGAACACTGAAGCTTTCTTT

j_call: TRBJ2-2
clone_size: many
d_call: -
v_call: TRBV5-1
cdr3_aa: CASSSTNTGELFF
cdr3_nt: TGTGCCAGCAGCTCAACGAACACCGGGGAGCTGTTTTTT

j_call: TRBJ2-7
clone_size: -
d_call: -
v_call: TRBV19
cdr3_aa: CASSITGSTYEQYF
cdr3_nt: TGTGCCAGTAGTATTACAGGGAGCACCTACGAGCAGTACTTC

j_call: TRBJ2-6
clone_size: -
d_call: -
v_call: TRBV6-2/TRBV6-3
cdr3_aa: CASSPSDTGANVLTF
cdr3_nt: TGTGCCAGCAGCCCCTCGGATACTGGGGCCAACGTCCTGACTTTC

j_call: TRBJ2-3
clone_size: -
d_call: -
v_call: TRBV12-3/TRBV12-4
cdr3_aa: CASRGLTDTQYF
cdr3_nt: TGTGCCAGCAGGGGCCTCACAGATACGCAGTATTTT

j_call: TRBJ2-7
clone_size: many
d_call: -
v_call: TRBV6-1
cdr3_aa: CATQTGARPEQYF
cdr3_nt: TGTGCCACCCAGACAGGAGCTCGTCCCGAGCAGTACTTC

j_call: TRBJ2-7
clone_size: -
d_call: TRBD2
v_call: TRBV7-2
cdr3_aa: CASRLLAGVKQYF
cdr3_nt: TGTGCCAGCAGGTTACTAGCGGGAGTAAAGCAGTACTTC

j_call: TRBJ1-5
clone_size: many
d_call: -
v_call: TRBV28
cdr3_aa: CASSPAGAHQPQHF
cdr3_nt: TGTGCCAGCAGTCCAGCGGGGGCCCATCAGCCCCAGCATTTT

j_call: TRBJ2-2
clone_size: -
d_call: TRBD1
v_call: TRBV5-6
cdr3_aa: CASSLGTGRDTGELFF
cdr3_nt: TGTGCCAGCAGCCTGGGGACAGGGAGAGATACCGGGGAGCTGTTTTTT

j_call: TRBJ2-5
clone_size: -
d_call: -
v_call: TRBV20-1
cdr3_aa: CSARGPETQYF
cdr3_nt: TGCAGTGCACGGGGCCCAGAGACCCAGTACTTC

j_call: TRBJ1-2
clone_size: -
d_call: -
v_call: TRBV13
cdr3_aa: CASSLQRRLNYGYAF
cdr3_nt: TGTGCCAGCAGCTTACAACGGCGCTTAAACTATGGCTACGCCTTC

j_call: TRBJ2-5
clone_size: many
d_call: -
v_call: TRBV27
cdr3_aa: CASRPQGIETQYF
cdr3_nt: TGTGCCAGCAGGCCCCAGGGGATCGAGACCCAGTACTTC

j_call: TRBJ2-3
clone_size: -
d_call: TRBD1
v_call: TRBV27
cdr3_aa: CASSSSGTGGIPPDTQYF
cdr3_nt: TGTGCCAGCAGTTCCTCCGGGACAGGGGGCATACCTCCAGATACGCAGTATTTT

j_call: TRBJ1-2
clone_size: many
d_call: -
v_call: TRBV28
cdr3_aa: CASSLGIGGLGYTF
cdr3_nt: TGTGCCAGCAGTTTGGGCATAGGAGGGCTCGGCTACACCTTC

j_call: TRBJ2-7
clone_size: -
d_call: -
v_call: TRBV20-1
cdr3_aa: CNAPGEGLPAYEQYF
cdr3_nt: TGCAATGCACCCGGCGAAGGATTGCCGGCCTACGAGCAGTACTTC

j_call: TRBJ1-4
clone_size: many
d_call: TRBD1
v_call: TRBV5-1
cdr3_aa: CASSMTGDPNEKLFF
cdr3_nt: TGCGCCAGCAGCATGACAGGGGATCCTAATGAAAAACTGTTTTTT

j_call: TRBJ2-5
clone_size: -
d_call: -
v_call: TRBV5-6
cdr3_aa: CASSLSWEESSWETQYF
cdr3_nt: TGTGCCAGCAGCTTGAGCTGGGAAGAGAGTTCATGGGAGACCCAGTACTTC

j_call: TRBJ2-3
clone_size: few
d_call: -
v_call: TRBV11-2
cdr3_aa: CASSSMDTQYF
cdr3_nt: TGTGCCAGCAGCTCTATGGATACGCAGTATTTT

j_call: TRBJ2-1
clone_size: -
d_call: -
v_call: TRBV7-9
cdr3_aa: CASSLLGEQFF
cdr3_nt: TGTGCCAGCAGCTTGCTGGGTGAGCAGTTCTTC

j_call: TRBJ2-7
clone_size: many
d_call: TRBD1
v_call: TRBV28
cdr3_aa: CATGTGDSYEQYF
cdr3_nt: TGTGCCACGGGGACAGGGGACTCCTACGAGCAGTACTTC

j_call: TRBJ2-2
clone_size: -
d_call: TRBD1
v_call: TRBV27
cdr3_aa: CASRDRGRFTGELFF
cdr3_nt: TGTGCCAGCCGCGACAGGGGCCGGTTCACCGGGGAGCTGTTTTTT

j_call: TRBJ2-5
clone_size: many
d_call: TRBD1
v_call: TRBV28
cdr3_aa: CASRRTGMGETQYF
cdr3_nt: TGTGCCAGCAGGAGGACAGGGATGGGAGAGACCCAGTACTTC

j_call: TRBJ2-7
clone_size: many
d_call: -
v_call: TRBV11-1
cdr3_aa: CASSFFSGNSYEQYF
cdr3_nt: TGTGCCAGCAGCTTCTTTAGCGGTAACTCCTACGAGCAGTACTTC

j_call: TRBJ1-5
clone_size: few
d_call: TRBD1
v_call: TRBV20-1
cdr3_aa: CSAREIRQGAKPQHF
cdr3_nt: TGCAGTGCTAGAGAAATTCGACAGGGGGCTAAGCCCCAGCATTTT

j_call: TRBJ2-7
clone_size: few
d_call: -
v_call: TRBV3-1
cdr3_aa: CASSQGWGTYYEQYF
cdr3_nt: TGTGCCAGCAGCCAAGGTTGGGGTACCTACTACGAGCAGTACTTC

j_call: TRBJ1-5
clone_size: -
d_call: -
v_call: TRBV18
cdr3_aa: CASSPNQGSNQPQHF
cdr3_nt: TGTGCCAGCTCACCGAACCAGGGTAGCAATCAGCCCCAGCATTTT

j_call: TRBJ2-7
clone_size: -
d_call: -
v_call: TRBV6-2/TRBV6-3
cdr3_aa: CASRRAGDSYEQYF
cdr3_nt: TGTGCCAGCAGGAGAGCAGGGGACTCCTACGAGCAGTACTTC

j_call: TRBJ2-2
clone_size: -
d_call: TRBD1
v_call: TRBV15
cdr3_aa: CATSRRNPNQGAAGELFF
cdr3_nt: TGTGCCACCAGCAGACGTAATCCGAATCAGGGGGCGGCCGGGGAGCTGTTTTTT

j_call: TRBJ2-7
clone_size: many
d_call: -
v_call: TRBV20-1
cdr3_aa: CSAPRDVLYEQYF
cdr3_nt: TGCAGTGCGCCAAGGGACGTTCTCTACGAGCAGTACTTC

j_call: TRBJ1-5
clone_size: many
d_call: -
v_call: TRBV7-2
cdr3_aa: CASSSWVNQPQHF
cdr3_nt: TGTGCCAGCAGCTCCTGGGTCAATCAGCCCCAGCATTTT

j_call: TRBJ2-7
clone_size: many
d_call: -
v_call: TRBV2
cdr3_aa: CASSYGTLSYEQYF
cdr3_nt: TGTGCCAGCAGCTACGGGACGTTGTCCTACGAGCAGTACTTC

j_call: TRBJ1-2
clone_size: -
d_call: -
v_call: TRBV20-1
cdr3_aa: CSAEYGAGNYGYTF
cdr3_nt: TGCAGTGCTGAATATGGGGCGGGGAACTATGGCTACACCTTC